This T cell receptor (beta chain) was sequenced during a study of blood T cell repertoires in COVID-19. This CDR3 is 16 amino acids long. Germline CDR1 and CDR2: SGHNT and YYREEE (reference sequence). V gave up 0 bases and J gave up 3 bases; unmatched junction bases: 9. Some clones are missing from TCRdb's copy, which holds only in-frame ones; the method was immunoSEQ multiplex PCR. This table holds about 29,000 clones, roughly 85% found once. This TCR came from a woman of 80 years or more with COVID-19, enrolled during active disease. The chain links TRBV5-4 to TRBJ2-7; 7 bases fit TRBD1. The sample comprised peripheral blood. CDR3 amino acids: CASSLAGQLTNYEQYF. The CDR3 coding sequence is TGTGCCAGCAGCTTGGCGGGACAGCTTACGAACTACGAGCAGTACTTC.